Listed below are T cell receptor beta chains from one sample, sequenced in a study of OX40 agonist ivuxolimab in advanced cancers. The assay was immunoSEQ multiplex PCR, and TCRdb's table has in-frame clones only and misses some. Altogether just under 75,000 clones are present, roughly nine tenths being singletons, with the ten largest covering roughly 0.45%. The sequencing used CD4+ or CD8+ T cells sorted from blood, collected in a trial of the OX40 agonist ivuxolimab. These receptors were obtained from an adult with an advanced solid tumor such as melanoma, head and neck, liver or kidney cancer. CDR3s include the opening cysteine and the closing phenylalanine or tryptophan.

V gene	CDR3 length	J gene	CDR3 protein
TRBV18	14	TRBJ1-2	CASSPRTANYGYTF
TRBV6-6	15	TRBJ2-7	CASSPSLAGYYEQYF
TRBV7-6	16	TRBJ2-5	CASSQGLAGAQETQYF
TRBV4-1	16	TRBJ1-4	CASSQIRDRLNEKLFF
TRBV19	15	TRBJ2-1	CASRREGASYNEQFF
TRBV2	12	TRBJ2-7	CASSVQDYEQYF
TRBV15	13	TRBJ1-5	CATSREADQPQHF
TRBV5-6	14	TRBJ1-2	CASSLGDGYGGYTF
TRBV18	14	TRBJ2-5	CASSPGQGQETQYF
TRBV30	12	TRBJ1-1	CAWSGGLTEAFF
TRBV14	12	TRBJ2-3	CASSQVAQTQYF
TRBV30	15	TRBJ2-1	CAWRSQGAQGNEQFF
TRBV27	16	TRBJ1-5	CASSLSGRRSNQPQHF
TRBV11-2	15	TRBJ1-5	CASSLDSRANQPQHF
TRBV11-3	12	TRBJ2-5	CASSLVPQTQYF
TRBV18	16	TRBJ2-6	CASSPGRRRGANVLTF
TRBV9	14	TRBJ2-7	CASSVDSASYEQYF
TRBV6-5	15	TRBJ2-3	CASSYSGAGLATQYF
TRBV29-1	15	TRBJ2-4	CSVIGTGLAKNIQYF
TRBV18	15	TRBJ1-5	CASSPGTGGNQPQHF
TRBV19	17	TRBJ1-5	CASNPKRTGNSNQPQHF
TRBV5-4	14	TRBJ1-2	CASSLFGGGSGYTF
TRBV4-1	16	TRBJ2-6	CASSQSRDSGANVLTF
TRBV7-6	14	TRBJ2-7	CASSLGTSSSVQYF
TRBV6-5	13	TRBJ1-1	CASNPGQGTEAFF
TRBV19	14	TRBJ1-2	CATQSVGVGYGYTF
TRBV6-5	15	TRBJ2-7	CASSYSGRSTYEQYF
TRBV6-5	14	TRBJ1-2	CASRGDRGLYGYTF
TRBV18	13	TRBJ2-7	CASSLGTGFEQYF
TRBV18	16	TRBJ1-2	CASHQSGGNSNYGYTF
TRBV5-4	15	TRBJ1-5	CASSLADRPNQPQHF
TRBV29-1	12	TRBJ2-5	CSHKQVQETQYF